This TCR beta chain emerged from a study of T cells after posttransplantation cyclophosphamide. Libraries were prepared by immunoSEQ multiplex PCR; TCRdb keeps only in-frame clonotypes and omits some of them. Here the sample spans some 7,100 clones, around four fifths being singletons. Treatment was busulfan-fludarabine conditioning, a marrow graft, and cyclophosphamide on days +3 and +4. The study's findings and limits: TRB overlap between skin or GI tissue T cells and blood was limited. After PTCy, TRB diversity resembled that of CNI/methotrexate controls. Donor CD8+ memory clones often dominated recipient blood repertoires at later times.

With regard to this clone: Its cognate antigen is unknown.

Material: CD4+ T cells sorted from blood, obtained 950 to 1,200 days after allogeneic stem cell transplant with posttransplant cyclophosphamide. This clonotype originated in a female patient between 35 and 55 years old who received an allogeneic stem cell transplant from a related donor, was CMV-positive, and had no GVHD. Part of the T cell pool may stem from the graft donor.

CDR3 nucleotide sequence: TGTGCCAGCAGTTACAGAAGGACAGGGAGGAAAAGAGCTTTCTTT. Translation: CASSYRRTGRKRAFF. The rearrangement joins TRBV6-5 to TRBJ1-1; 8 bases are shared with TRBD1. V shed 2 bases and J 10 bases; nucleotides not matched to a gene: 12. Germline lookup yields CDR1 MNHEY and CDR2 SVGAGI. The CDR3 covers 15 residues.